These 7 T cell receptor beta chains share one sample of origin, sequenced in a study of shared clonotypes between healthy human individuals. Some clones are missing from TCRdb's copy, which holds only in-frame ones; the method was immunoSEQ multiplex PCR. This sample carries roughly 490,000 clones, approximately 80% of them seen once, and the ten largest clones take around 13%. Sequences were obtained from PBMCs. The source is a woman aged 40-49 years in good health. Some clones in this sample may be carry-over from other donors' samples.

The chain recombines TRBV7-9 with TRBJ1-1, with 8 bases identical to TRBD1. The V segment lost 7 bases and the J segment 3 bases; nucleotides outside the gene matches: 7. CDR1 and CDR2 from the germline V gene are SEHNR and FQNEAQ (reference sequence). The CDR3 runs 14 residues. The CDR3 spells CASNRQGLDTEAFF. CDR3 sequence (DNA): TGTGCCAGCAACCGACAGGGGCTGGACACTGAAGCTTTCTTT.

Note on this clone: The junction departs from germline at one end; a sequencing error may be responsible. The chain links TRBV30 to TRBJ1-1; no clear D. CDR1 and CDR2 (germline): GTSNPN, SVGIG (reference sequence). The CDR3 loop spans 13 amino acids. In nucleotides, the CDR3 is TGTGCCTGGAGTGTTGTGAGGAACGCTGAAGCTTTCTTT. The encoded protein is CAWSVVRNAEAFF.

The rearrangement links TRBV25-1 to TRBJ2-3; D is unclear. The CDR3 has 10 residues. Trimming took off 1 base at V and 9 bases at J, with 2 bases between the two ends. Germline V gene sequence: CDR1 MGHDK, CDR2 SYGVNS. The CDR3 DNA is TGTGCCAGCAGTGAATCGACGCAGTATTTT. This translates into CASSESTQYF.

The chain employs TRBV7-3 and TRBJ2-1; 7 bases match TRBD2. The CDR3 extends over 15 amino acids. Unmatched junction bases numbered 5, after V lost 2 bases and J lost 4 bases. Germline V gives CDR1 SGHTA, CDR2 FQGTGA. This CDR3 is CASSLYLAEYNEQFF. The CDR3 coding sequence is TGTGCCAGCAGCTTATATCTAGCGGAGTACAATGAGCAGTTCTTC.

With respect to this clone: The sample holds other DNA sequences that translate to the same CDR3. The genes are TRBV7-3 and TRBJ1-1; TRBD1 matches 7 bases. There are 14 residues in the CDR3. Germline lookup yields CDR1 SGHTA and CDR2 FQGTGA. With V trimmed by 5 bases and J by 3 bases, 6 bases remained unmatched. CDR3 region: CASSATGVDTEAFF. The CDR3, as DNA: TGTGCCAGCAGCGCTACAGGGGTCGACACTGAAGCTTTCTTT.

The CDR3 protein is CASSPICRLRRETQYF. The CDR3 bases are TGTGCCAGCAGCCCTATTTGTCGCCTACGGAGAGAGACCCAGTACTTC. V gene TRBV12-1 combines with J gene TRBJ2-5; the table's D call, TRBD2, was not checked against the DNA. TRBV12-1 is tagged as a pseudogene. The CDR3 runs to 16 residues.

This chain connects TRBV6-5 to TRBJ2-5, with D perhaps given as TRBD1 or TRBD2 (5 bases each). Trimming cost V 2 bases and J 7 bases, with 14 bases left between them. CDR1 is MNHEY, CDR2 SVGAGI, per germline. The CDR3 length is 14 residues. CDR3 nucleotides: TGTGCCAGCAGTTACGGGACCCAAAGTGGGACCCAGTACTTC. Translating gives CASSYGTQSGTQYF.